These T cell receptor beta chains were read from a single sample in a study of cytomegalovirus exposure and HLA in healthy donors. TCRdb's table, derived via immunoSEQ multiplex PCR, lists solely in-frame clones and lacks some. The data hold about 160,000 clones, with 76% observed a single time. The sample consisted of PBMCs. Receptor source: a man between 60 and 75 years old in good health and CMV-seronegative. CDR3s include the opening cysteine and the closing phenylalanine or tryptophan. D genes are given only for firm matches. Some rows mark clone size as missing; the rest say once, few, many or name a class of expanded clone.

size,J,V,D,CDR3,DNA
-,TRBJ1-1,TRBV5-6,-,CASSHQAGGVTEAFF,TGTGCCAGCAGCCACCAAGCCGGGGGGGTAACTGAAGCTTTCTTT
-,TRBJ2-5,TRBV7-9,-,CASSLARGAQETQYF,TGTGCCAGCAGCTTAGCACGGGGGGCGCAAGAGACCCAGTACTTC
-,TRBJ1-1,TRBV4-3,TRBD1,CASSQARTGRVAFF,TGCGCCAGCAGCCAAGCCCGGACAGGACGCGTAGCTTTCTTT
few,TRBJ1-1,TRBV6-5,-,CASSYRLGGFDAFF,TGTGCCAGCAGTTACCGTCTAGGCGGATTTGATGCTTTCTTT
-,TRBJ2-7,TRBV6-5,TRBD2,CASSYLAGGLYEQYF,TGTGCCAGCAGTTACCTAGCGGGAGGTCTCTACGAGCAGTACTTC
-,TRBJ2-5,TRBV7-7,TRBD2,CASSLGLAGGLKETQYF,TGTGCCAGCAGCTTAGGACTAGCGGGGGGGCTTAAGGAGACCCAGTACTTC
few,TRBJ2-3,TRBV9,-,CASSPRDIDGLDTQYF,TGTGCCAGCAGCCCAAGGGACATCGACGGCCTAGATACGCAGTATTTT
-,TRBJ2-1,TRBV11-3,TRBD2,CASRLAGVDEQFF,TGTGCCAGTCGACTAGCGGGAGTGGATGAGCAGTTCTTC
-,TRBJ1-2,TRBV6-1,TRBD1,CASSDPGQGAVYGYTF,TGTGCCAGCAGTGACCCCGGACAGGGGGCCGTCTATGGCTACACCTTC
-,TRBJ1-2,TRBV15,TRBD1,CATSRALGQGNYGYTF,TGTGCCACCAGCAGAGCCCTGGGACAGGGTAACTATGGCTACACCTTC
-,TRBJ1-1,TRBV28,TRBD1,CASSFDRGLGGTEAFF,TGTGCCAGCAGTTTTGACAGGGGGCTCGGGGGCACTGAAGCTTTCTTT
-,TRBJ2-2,TRBV6-1,-,CASSAGSSTGELFF,TGTGCCAGCAGCGCCGGGTCCAGCACCGGGGAGCTGTTTTTT
-,TRBJ2-1,TRBV4-3,-,CASSQEFRASDEQFF,TGCGCCAGCAGCCAAGAATTCAGGGCGTCGGATGAGCAGTTCTTC
-,TRBJ2-1,TRBV10-2,TRBD2,CASNLAGGNYNEQFF,TGCGCCAGCAATCTAGCGGGAGGAAACTACAATGAGCAGTTCTTC
-,TRBJ2-5,TRBV29-1,TRBD1,CSVRQGGEETQYF,TGCAGCGTGAGACAGGGGGGAGAGGAGACCCAGTACTTC
few,TRBJ1-5,TRBV19,-,CASSISRDNQPQHF,TGTGCCAGTAGTATCTCCAGGGACAATCAGCCCCAGCATTTT
-,TRBJ1-2,TRBV19,TRBD1,CASSTDRGKGYTF,TGTGCCAGTAGTACCGACAGGGGGAAAGGCTACACCTTC
-,TRBJ2-7,TRBV29-1,-,CSVGTPGLDEQYF,TGCAGCGTTGGGACCCCGGGGTTAGACGAGCAGTACTTC
-,TRBJ2-3,TRBV7-2,TRBD2,CASSQGLASTDTQYF,TGTGCCAGCAGCCAGGGACTAGCCTCCACAGATACGCAGTATTTT
-,TRBJ2-7,TRBV13,TRBD2,CASSRTSGTREQYF,TGTGCCAGCAGCCGGACTAGCGGGACGCGCGAGCAGTACTTC
-,TRBJ1-1,TRBV27,-,CASSLYVGVGTEAFF,TGTGCCAGCAGTTTATACGTAGGAGTAGGCACTGAAGCTTTCTTT
-,TRBJ2-3,TRBV5-1,TRBD2,CASSSMTSGSPQRTQYF,TGCGCCAGCAGCTCTATGACTAGCGGGTCCCCTCAACGTACGCAGTATTTT
-,TRBJ2-4,TRBV27,-,CASSLTIEASKNIQYF,TGTGCCAGCAGTTTAACTATCGAGGCGAGCAAAAACATTCAGTACTTC
-,TRBJ1-2,TRBV5-6,-,CASSLLRGSGYTF,TGTGCCAGCAGTTTGCTCCGGGGATCTGGCTACACCTTC
-,TRBJ1-2,TRBV6-5,-,CASSYSWGDYGYTF,TGTGCCAGCAGTTACTCGTGGGGGGACTATGGCTACACCTTC
-,TRBJ1-1,TRBV6-5,-,CASSYSGWAFF,TGTGCCAGCAGTTACTCCGGTTGGGCTTTCTTT
-,TRBJ2-5,TRBV28,TRBD2,CASTRAGGGETQYF,TGTGCCAGCACCAGAGCGGGAGGAGGGGAGACCCAGTACTTC
-,TRBJ1-2,TRBV30,TRBD1,CAWTGGAPAYGYTF,TGTGCCTGGACAGGGGGCGCCCCCGCCTATGGCTACACCTTC
-,TRBJ2-7,TRBV6-6,TRBD2,CASSYSREGLEQYF,TGTGCCAGCAGTTACTCTCGGGAGGGACTCGAGCAGTACTTC
-,TRBJ1-2,TRBV27,-,CASRPAGASNYGYTF,TGTGCCAGCAGGCCCGCAGGGGCTTCTAACTATGGCTACACCTTC
-,TRBJ2-7,TRBV15,TRBD1,CATSINRGSPYEQYF,TGTGCCACCAGCATTAACAGGGGTTCACCCTACGAGCAGTACTTC
once,TRBJ1-4,TRBV7-2,-,CASSSLGGLVNEKLFF,TGTGCCAGCAGCTCCCTGGGTGGGCTCGTTAATGAAAAACTGTTTTTT
-,TRBJ1-5,TRBV9,TRBD1,CASSPGTGEGQPQHF,TGTGCCAGCAGCCCCGGGACAGGGGAGGGCCAGCCCCAGCATTTT
-,TRBJ1-3,TRBV6-5,TRBD1,CASSSRTGYGNTIYF,TGTGCCAGCAGTTCTAGGACAGGCTACGGAAACACCATATATTTT
-,TRBJ2-1,TRBV5-1,TRBD1,CASSFGDRPYNEQFF,TGCGCCAGCAGCTTCGGGGACAGGCCTTACAATGAGCAGTTCTTC
-,TRBJ2-3,TRBV7-8,TRBD2,CASSLGLAGSSTDTQYF,TGTGCCAGCAGCTTGGGACTAGCGGGGTCTAGCACAGATACGCAGTATTTT
-,TRBJ1-1,TRBV7-9,-,CSSSFVGAEAFF,TGTTCCAGCAGCTTCGTGGGGGCAGAAGCTTTCTTT
-,TRBJ2-1,TRBV7-9,-,CASSVTADIEQFF,TGTGCCAGCAGCGTAACCGCGGACATTGAGCAGTTCTTC
-,TRBJ2-3,TRBV27,TRBD2,CASSRASGYTDTQYF,TGTGCCAGCTCTAGGGCTAGCGGGTACACAGATACGCAGTATTTT
-,TRBJ1-3,TRBV28,-,CASSSNGGAGNTIYF,TGTGCCAGCAGCTCCAACGGCGGGGCTGGAAACACCATATATTTT
-,TRBJ2-2,TRBV19,TRBD2,CASSKYGGVGLELFF,TGTGCCAGTAGTAAATACGGGGGGGTGGGATTGGAGCTGTTTTTT
few,TRBJ1-1,TRBV7-2,TRBD1,CASSLVADRGSEAFF,TGTGCCAGCAGCTTAGTCGCGGACAGGGGGTCTGAAGCTTTCTTT
few,TRBJ2-2,TRBV7-7,TRBD1,CASSLVPQGAGGELFF,TGTGCCAGCAGCTTAGTACCCCAGGGGGCTGGCGGGGAGCTGTTTTTT
-,TRBJ2-5,TRBV9,-,CASSPTEYQETQYF,TGTGCCAGCAGTCCTACAGAGTACCAAGAGACCCAGTACTTC
-,TRBJ1-2,TRBV29-1,-,CSVDAQGYGYTF,TGCAGCGTTGACGCACAGGGCTATGGCTACACCTTC
-,TRBJ2-2,TRBV5-8,TRBD2,CASSLGLAGLNTGELFF,TGTGCCAGCAGCTTGGGACTAGCGGGGCTGAACACCGGGGAGCTGTTTTTT
-,TRBJ2-7,TRBV11-2,-,CASSLASLVYEQYF,TGTGCCAGCAGCTTAGCGAGTTTAGTTTACGAGCAGTACTTC
few,TRBJ2-7,TRBV28,-,CASSLFGLYEQYF,TGTGCCAGCAGTTTATTCGGGTTATACGAGCAGTACTTC
once,TRBJ2-5,TRBV7-3,-,CASSLPRLETQYF,TGTGCCAGCAGCTTACCTAGACTAGAGACCCAGTACTTC
-,TRBJ2-3,TRBV5-1,TRBD2,CASSLTSGTSDTQYF,TGCGCCAGCAGCCTGACTAGCGGGACGTCAGATACGCAGTATTTT
-,TRBJ2-7,TRBV6-6,TRBD1,CASIPRGPSGEQYF,TGTGCCAGCATTCCCAGGGGGCCCTCCGGCGAGCAGTACTTC